This paragraph covers one T cell receptor beta chain sequence. Its specificity is not known. Measured with immunoSEQ multiplex PCR; TCRdb has only the in-frame clones, and not every one. This repertoire shows around 4,700 clones, roughly 80% found once; its top ten account for about 10%. Germline CDR1 and CDR2: MNHNS and SASEGT. The CDR3 runs to 13 residues. This sample is drawn from a study of immune cell composition in non-small cell lung cancer. Study-level results: It was not proven that tumour-reactive clones equal dominant tumour-associated clones. Lung squamous cell carcinoma tumours had significantly higher top 10 clone scores and productive clonality than lung adenocarcinoma. In adenocarcinoma, maximal tumour-associated clone frequency tracked TIL tumour reactivity. Squamous carcinomas (roughly 80%) more often had tumour-associated clones >0.5% than adenocarcinomas (around 33%).

This chain links TRBV6-1 with TRBJ2-5, with a tentative D call TRBD1 (6 bases). The DNA end lines up better with TRBJ2-7; the J call may be wrong. Sequencing used lung tumor tissue. The receptor comes from a human donor with non-small cell lung cancer. The CDR3 DNA follows: TGTGCCAGCAGTGCCAGGGGTTTTTACGAGCAGTACTTC. Translation gives CASSARGFYEQYF.